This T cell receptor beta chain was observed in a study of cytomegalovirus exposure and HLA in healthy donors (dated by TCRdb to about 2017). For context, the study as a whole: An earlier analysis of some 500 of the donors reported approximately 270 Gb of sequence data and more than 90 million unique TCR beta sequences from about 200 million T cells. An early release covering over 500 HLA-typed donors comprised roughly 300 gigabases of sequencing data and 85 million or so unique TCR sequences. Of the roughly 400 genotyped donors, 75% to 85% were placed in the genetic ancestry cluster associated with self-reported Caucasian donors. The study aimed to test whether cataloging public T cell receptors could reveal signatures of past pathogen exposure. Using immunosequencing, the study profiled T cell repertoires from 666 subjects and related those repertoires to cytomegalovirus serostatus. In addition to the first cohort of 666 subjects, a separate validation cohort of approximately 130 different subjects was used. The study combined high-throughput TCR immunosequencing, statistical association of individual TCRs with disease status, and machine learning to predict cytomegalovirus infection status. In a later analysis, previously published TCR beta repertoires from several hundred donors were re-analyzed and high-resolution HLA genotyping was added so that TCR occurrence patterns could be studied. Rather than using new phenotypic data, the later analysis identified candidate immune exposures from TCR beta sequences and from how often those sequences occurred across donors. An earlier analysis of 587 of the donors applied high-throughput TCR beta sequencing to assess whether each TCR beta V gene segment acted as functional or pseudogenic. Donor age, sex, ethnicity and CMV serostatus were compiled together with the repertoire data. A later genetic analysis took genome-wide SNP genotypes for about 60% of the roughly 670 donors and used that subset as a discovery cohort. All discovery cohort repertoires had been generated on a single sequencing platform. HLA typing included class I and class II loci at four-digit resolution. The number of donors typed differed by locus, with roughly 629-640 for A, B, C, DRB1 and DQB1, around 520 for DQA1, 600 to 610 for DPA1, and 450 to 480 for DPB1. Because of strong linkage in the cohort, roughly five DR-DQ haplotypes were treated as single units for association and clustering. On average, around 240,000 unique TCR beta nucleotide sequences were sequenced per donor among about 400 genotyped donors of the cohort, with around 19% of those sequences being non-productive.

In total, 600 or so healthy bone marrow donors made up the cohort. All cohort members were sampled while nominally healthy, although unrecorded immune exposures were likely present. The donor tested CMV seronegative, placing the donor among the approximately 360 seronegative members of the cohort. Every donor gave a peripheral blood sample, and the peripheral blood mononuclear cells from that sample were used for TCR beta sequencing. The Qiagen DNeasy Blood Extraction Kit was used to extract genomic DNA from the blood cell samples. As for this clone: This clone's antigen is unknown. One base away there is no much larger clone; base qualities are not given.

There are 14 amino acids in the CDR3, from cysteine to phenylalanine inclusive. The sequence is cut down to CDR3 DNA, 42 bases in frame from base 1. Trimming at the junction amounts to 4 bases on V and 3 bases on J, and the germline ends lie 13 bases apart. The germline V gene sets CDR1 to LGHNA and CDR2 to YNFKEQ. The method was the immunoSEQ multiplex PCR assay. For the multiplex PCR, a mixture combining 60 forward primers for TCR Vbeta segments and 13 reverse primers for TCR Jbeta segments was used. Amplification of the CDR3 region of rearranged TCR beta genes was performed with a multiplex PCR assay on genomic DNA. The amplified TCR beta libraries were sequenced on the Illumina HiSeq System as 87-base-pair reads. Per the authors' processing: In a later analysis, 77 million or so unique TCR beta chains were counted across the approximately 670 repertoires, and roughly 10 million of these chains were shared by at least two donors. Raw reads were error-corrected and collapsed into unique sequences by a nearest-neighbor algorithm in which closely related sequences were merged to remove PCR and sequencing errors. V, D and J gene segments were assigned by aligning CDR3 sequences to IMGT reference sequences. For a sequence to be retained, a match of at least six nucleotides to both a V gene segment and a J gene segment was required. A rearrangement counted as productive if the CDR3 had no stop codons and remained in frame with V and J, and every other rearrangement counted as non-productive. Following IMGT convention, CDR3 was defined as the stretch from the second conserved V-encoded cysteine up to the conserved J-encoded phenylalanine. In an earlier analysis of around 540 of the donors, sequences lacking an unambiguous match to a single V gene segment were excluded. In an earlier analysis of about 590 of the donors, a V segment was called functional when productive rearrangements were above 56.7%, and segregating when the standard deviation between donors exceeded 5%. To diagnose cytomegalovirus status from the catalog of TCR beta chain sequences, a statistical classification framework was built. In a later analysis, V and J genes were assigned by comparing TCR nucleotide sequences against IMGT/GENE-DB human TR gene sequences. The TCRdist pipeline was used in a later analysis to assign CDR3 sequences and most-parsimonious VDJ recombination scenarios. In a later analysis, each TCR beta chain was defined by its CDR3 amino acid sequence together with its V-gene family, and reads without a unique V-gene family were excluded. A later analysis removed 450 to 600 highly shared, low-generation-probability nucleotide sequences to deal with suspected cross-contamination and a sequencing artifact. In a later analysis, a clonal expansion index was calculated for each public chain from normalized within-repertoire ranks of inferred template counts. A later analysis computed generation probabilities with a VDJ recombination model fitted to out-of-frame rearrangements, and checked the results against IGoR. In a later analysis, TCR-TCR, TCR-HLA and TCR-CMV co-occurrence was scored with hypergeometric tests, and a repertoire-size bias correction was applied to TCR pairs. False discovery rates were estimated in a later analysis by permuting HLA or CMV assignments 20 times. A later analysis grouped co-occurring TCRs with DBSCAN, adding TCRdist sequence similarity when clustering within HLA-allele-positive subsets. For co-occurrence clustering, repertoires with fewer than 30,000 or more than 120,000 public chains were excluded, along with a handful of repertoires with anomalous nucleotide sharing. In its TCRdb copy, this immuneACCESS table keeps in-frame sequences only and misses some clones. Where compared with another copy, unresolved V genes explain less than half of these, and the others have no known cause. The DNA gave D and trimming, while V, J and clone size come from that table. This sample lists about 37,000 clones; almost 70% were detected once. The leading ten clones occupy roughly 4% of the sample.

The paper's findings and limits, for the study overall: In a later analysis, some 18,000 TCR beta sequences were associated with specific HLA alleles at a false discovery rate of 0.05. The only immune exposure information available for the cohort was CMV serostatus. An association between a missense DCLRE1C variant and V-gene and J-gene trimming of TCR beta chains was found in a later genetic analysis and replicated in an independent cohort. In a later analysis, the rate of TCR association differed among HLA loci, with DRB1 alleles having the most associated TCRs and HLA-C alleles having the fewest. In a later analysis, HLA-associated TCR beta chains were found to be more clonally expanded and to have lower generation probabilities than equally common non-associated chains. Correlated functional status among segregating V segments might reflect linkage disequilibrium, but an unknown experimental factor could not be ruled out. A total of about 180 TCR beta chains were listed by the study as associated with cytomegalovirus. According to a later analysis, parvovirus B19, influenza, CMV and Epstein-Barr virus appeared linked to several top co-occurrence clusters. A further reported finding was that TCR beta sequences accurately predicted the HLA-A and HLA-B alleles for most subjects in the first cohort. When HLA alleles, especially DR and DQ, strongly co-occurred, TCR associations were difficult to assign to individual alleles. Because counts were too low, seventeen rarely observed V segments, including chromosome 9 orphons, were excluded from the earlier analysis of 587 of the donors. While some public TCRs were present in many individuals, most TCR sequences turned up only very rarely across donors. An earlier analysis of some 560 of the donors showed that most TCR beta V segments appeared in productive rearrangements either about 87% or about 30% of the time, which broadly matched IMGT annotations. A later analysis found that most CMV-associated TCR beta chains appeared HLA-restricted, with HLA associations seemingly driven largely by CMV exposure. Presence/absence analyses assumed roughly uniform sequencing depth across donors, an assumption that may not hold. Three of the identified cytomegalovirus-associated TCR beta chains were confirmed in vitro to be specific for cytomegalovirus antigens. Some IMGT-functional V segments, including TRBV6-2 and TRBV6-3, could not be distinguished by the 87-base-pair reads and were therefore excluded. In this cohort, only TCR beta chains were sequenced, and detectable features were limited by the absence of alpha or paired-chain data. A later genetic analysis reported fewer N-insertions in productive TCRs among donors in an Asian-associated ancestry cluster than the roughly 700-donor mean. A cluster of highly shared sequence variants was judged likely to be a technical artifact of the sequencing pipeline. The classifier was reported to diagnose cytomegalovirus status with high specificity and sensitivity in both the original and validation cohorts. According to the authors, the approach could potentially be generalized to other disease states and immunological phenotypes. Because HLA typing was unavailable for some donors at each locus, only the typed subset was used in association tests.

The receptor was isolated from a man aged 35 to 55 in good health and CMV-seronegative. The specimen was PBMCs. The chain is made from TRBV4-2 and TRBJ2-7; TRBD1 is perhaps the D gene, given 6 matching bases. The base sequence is TGTGCCAGCAGCCCCTCCCGGACAGTCTACGAGCAGTACTTC. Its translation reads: CASSPSRTVYEQYF.